This is a list of T cell receptor beta chains from one sample in a study of blood T cell repertoires in COVID-19. Sequencing used immunoSEQ multiplex PCR; TCRdb keeps in-frame clones, though not all of them. There are around 340,000 clones in the sample; roughly 89% occur only once, and about 3.9% lies in the top ten. The sample taken for sequencing was peripheral blood. The receptors come from a woman aged 55-69 years with COVID-19, enrolled during active disease. The CDR3 runs from the conserved cysteine through the conserved F or W. A D gene is named only where the DNA matches it firmly. Part of the rows lack a size; the others show once, few, many or a class for expanded clones.

.	TRBV28	.	TRBJ1-2	TGTGCCAGCACCAACGGGGGGCTGTATGGCTACACCTTC	CASTNGGLYGYTF
TRBD1	TRBV7-8	.	TRBJ2-7	TGTGCCAGCAGCTACCGGGACAGGGGAACCTACGAGCAGTACTTC	CASSYRDRGTYEQYF
.	TRBV15	.	TRBJ1-2	TGTGCCACCAGCAGAGATGCCAGGGGCTACACCTTC	CATSRDARGYTF
TRBD1	TRBV7-9	.	TRBJ1-2	TGTGCCAGCAGCTTACGTGATTTGACAGGGGCCTATGGCTACACCTTC	CASSLRDLTGAYGYTF
.	TRBV14	.	TRBJ2-1	TGTGCCAGCACAAACAGGGATGAGTCCTACAATGAGCAGTTCTTC	CASTNRDESYNEQFF
TRBD1	TRBV7-7	.	TRBJ2-5	TGTGCTAGCAGCCGCGGACAGGCTATAGAGACCCAGTACTTC	CASSRGQAIETQYF
TRBD1	TRBV18	.	TRBJ1-2	TGTGCCAGCTCATTACAGGGGACCCCCAACTATGGCTACACCTTC	CASSLQGTPNYGYTF
TRBD1	TRBV5-1	.	TRBJ1-1	TGCGCCAGCAGCCCGGGACAGGGCGGGTACACTGAAGCTTTCTTT	CASSPGQGGYTEAFF
.	TRBV12-3/TRBV12-4	once	TRBJ1-5	TGTGCCAGCAACATAGACAGAGATCAGCCCCAGCATTTT	CASNIDRDQPQHF
.	TRBV7-3	.	TRBJ2-1	TGTGCCAGCAGCTTAATGGGGGGATCCTACAATGAGCAGTTCTTC	CASSLMGGSYNEQFF
.	TRBV5-1	.	TRBJ2-7	TGCGCCAGCCGATACAGGGAATCGATGTCCTACGAGCAGTACTTC	CASRYRESMSYEQYF
.	TRBV2	.	TRBJ1-2	TGTGCCAGCAGTGAAGCGCCCGGGGCTAACTATGGCTACACCTTC	CASSEAPGANYGYTF
.	TRBV5-1	.	TRBJ1-2	TGCGCCAGCAGCTTGGACGGGCAGGGCTATGGCTACACCTTC	CASSLDGQGYGYTF
TRBD2	TRBV3-1/TRBV3-2	.	TRBJ2-2	TGTGCCAGCAGCCCTTGGACTAGCGGGGGGACCGGGGAGCTGTTTTTT	CASSPWTSGGTGELFF
.	TRBV5-1	few	TRBJ2-7	TGCGCCAGCAGGGACGGGGCCTACGAGCAGTACTTC	CASRDGAYEQYF
.	TRBV6-5	.	TRBJ1-3	TGTGCCAGCAGTTACTCGAAACAGGGTTCTGGAAACACCATATATTTT	CASSYSKQGSGNTIYF
.	TRBV27	.	TRBJ2-2	TGTGCCAGCTCCACGAGGGGGTATTCGAACACCGGGGAGCTGTTTTTT	CASSTRGYSNTGELFF
.	TRBV9	.	TRBJ1-3	TGTGCCAGCAGCGTAGCAAGGGGAAGTGGAAACACCATATATTTT	CASSVARGSGNTIYF